This TCR beta chain was sequenced in a study of a mutant IDH1 vaccine in newly diagnosed glioma. Sample time point: week 11, during vaccination. Alongside topical imiquimod, each dose of vaccine comprised 300 ug of mutant IDH1 20-mer peptide. Per germline, CDR1 SGHTA and CDR2 FQGNSA. This CDR3 region has 16 residues. V was clipped by 2 bases and J by 11 bases, with 23 bases between them. Here immunoSEQ multiplex PCR was the method, and the copy in TCRdb shows in-frame clones only, minus some. The repertoire holds fewer than 45,000 clones, with 84% as singletons. General study findings and limits: Pseudoprogression apparently tracked independently of changes in top peripheral T cell clonotypes.

This clone was seen a single time. Its specificity is unknown. This TCR was sampled from a man aged 35 to 55 with glioma. The chain has TRBV7-2 and TRBJ2-3; a possible D gene is TRBD2 (5 bases). This specimen consisted of PBMCs, obtained from a glioma patient whose treatment included an IDH1 peptide vaccine. The CDR3 protein is CASSLSQKRAAGEQYF. CDR3 DNA: TGTGCCAGCAGCTTAAGTCAAAAGAGAGCTGCGGGCGAGCAGTATTTT.